This entry lists 26 T cell receptor beta chains sequenced from one sample in a study of T cell responses to AZD1222 COVID-19 vaccine (dated by TCRdb to about 2021). Library method: the immunoSEQ multiplex PCR assay. TCRdb retrieved this table from immuneACCESS and kept in-frame rearrangements only. Not all clones are present; in checked studies, unresolved V genes account for under half, and no reason is known for the remainder. A total of over 85,000 clones appear in this sample, less than 95% of them only once. The biggest ten clones account for roughly 7.8% of the sample. In the paper's terms, the time point label means: baseline before first vaccination. Sequenced here: peripheral blood, sampled on day 0 of AZD1222 vaccination. The receptors derive from an adult in good health.

The chain combines TRBV28 with TRBJ2-7; a possible D gene is TRBD2 (5 bases). The germline V gene encodes CDR1 MDHEN and CDR2 SYDVKM. Trimming took off 10 bases at V and 2 bases at J, with 21 bases between the two ends. The CDR3 sequence is 15 residues long. CDR3 in DNA: TGTGCCACAAGGGAGTCAGTTGGAGAAGCCTACGAGCAGTACTTC. Its translation: CATRESVGEAYEQYF.

The chain is built from TRBV27 and TRBJ1-1, with D possibly matching TRBD1 (5 bases). Germline-derived CDR1 and CDR2 are MNHEY and SMNVEV (reference sequence). This CDR3 has 13 amino acids. Trimming stripped 5 bases from V and 3 bases from J, with 10 bases between. The CDR3 DNA reads as TGTGCCAGCAGTGCAACAGGTTACACTGAAGCTTTCTTT. It translates to CASSATGYTEAFF.

The chain links TRBV19 to TRBJ1-1; no firm D call. This CDR3 contains 13 residues. V was cut by 3 bases and J by 1 base, with 6 bases left in between. Germline CDR1 reads LNHDA; CDR2 reads SQIVND (reference sequence). CDR3 region: CASSISANTEAFF. The DNA for the CDR3 is TGTGCCAGTAGTATTTCGGCGAACACTGAAGCTTTCTTT.

This chain uses TRBV7-9 with TRBJ1-5, with a possible D match to TRBD1 (6 bases). The CDR3 covers 16 residues. Per germline, CDR1 SEHNR and CDR2 FQNEAQ (reference sequence). Between the trimmed V and J ends, which lost 1 base and 6 bases, there was a span of 16 bases. The CDR3 loop is CASSLEGPWGRQPQHF. The CDR3 DNA reads as TGTGCCAGCAGCTTAGAGGGGCCCTGGGGGCGTCAGCCCCAGCATTTT.

This clone was seen just once. This sequence joins TRBV15 and TRBJ1-5; 10 bases line up with TRBD1. The CDR3 length is 15 residues. Trimming took 4 bases from V and 7 from J; bases not matched to a gene: 7. In germline, CDR1 is LNHNV, CDR2 YYDKDF (reference sequence). The CDR3 loop is CATSTGTGVGQPQHF. The CDR3 bases are TGTGCCACCAGCACCGGGACAGGGGTCGGCCAGCCCCAGCATTTT.

This chain connects TRBV30 to TRBJ1-5; no clear D gene. The ends were cut back, 1 base at V and 0 bases at J, with 4 bases in the middle. Germline V gives CDR1 GTSNPN, CDR2 SVGIG (reference sequence). This CDR3 contains 13 residues. The CDR3 DNA follows: TGTGCCTGGAGTGGGATTAGCAATCAGCCCCAGCATTTT. This gives the protein CAWSGISNQPQHF.

This clone came up once. The J gene is TRBJ2-7, the V gene TRBV28; maybe TRBD2 (7 bases). CDR3 size: 19 residues. Germline V gene data show CDR1 as MDHEN and CDR2 as SYDVKM. V was shortened by 4 bases and J by 2 bases, with 27 bases between the two germline ends. CDR3 region: CASSYLQGPIVRGTYEQYF. DNA for the CDR3: TGTGCCAGCAGTTATCTACAGGGTCCGATCGTGCGGGGGACCTACGAGCAGTACTTC.

V is TRBV5-8 and J is TRBJ1-5, with TRBD1 identical over 7 bases. V trimming: 1 base; J trimming: 4 bases; junction bases outside the gene matches: 5. This CDR3 comprises 15 residues. Per the germline V gene, CDR1 is SGHTS and CDR2 is YDEGEE. CDR3 nucleotide sequence: TGTGCCAGCAGCTTGTGGGGGACAGCAAATCAGCCCCAGCATTTT. As protein: CASSLWGTANQPQHF.

CDR3 coding DNA: TGTGGGTTCTCGGGGGGTGGGAACACTGAAGCTTTCTTT. Translation: CGFSGGGNTEAFF. This chain joins TRBV30 and TRBJ1-1; tentative D call: TRBD1 (5 bases). CDR3 length: 13 amino acids. CDR1 and CDR2 (germline): GTSNPN, SVGIG (reference sequence).

The V and J genes are TRBV7-9 and TRBJ1-1; D is perhaps TRBD1 (6 bases). This CDR3 has 15 residues. V dropped 11 bases and J dropped 0 bases, with 19 bases sitting between them. Germline V gives CDR1 SEHNR, CDR2 FQNEAQ (reference sequence). DNA for the CDR3: TGTGCCGGGGAAGTCGTAGGGGACATGAACACTGAAGCTTTCTTT. It translates to CAGEVVGDMNTEAFF. Full variable domain (missing parts from reference TRBV7-9 and TRBJ1-1): DTGVSQNPRHKITKRGQNVTFRCDPISEHNRLYWYRQTLGQGPEFLTYFQNEAQLEKSRLLSDRFSAERPKGSFSTLEIQRTEQGDSAMYLCAGEVVGDMNTEAFFGQGTRLTVV.

The V and J genes are TRBV28 and TRBJ1-2, with 7 bases matching TRBD1. CDR1 is MDHEN, CDR2 SYDVKM, per germline. The V and J ends lost 3 bases and 7 bases, in that order; junction bases with no gene match: 5. This CDR3 has 13 residues. The CDR3 DNA is TGTGCCAGCAGTTTTAGGGACAGCCGTGGCTACACCTTC. Amino acid sequence: CASSFRDSRGYTF.

The chain couples TRBV7-2 to TRBJ1-2; D not certain. Germline assignment: CDR1 SGHTA and CDR2 FQGNSA. CDR3 size: 11 residues. V was trimmed by 9 bases and J by 2 bases, leaving 7 bases between them. CDR3: CASGGNYGYTF. CDR3 DNA: TGTGCCAGTGGCGGGAACTATGGCTACACCTTC. The complete variable domain, with remaining parts taken from reference TRBV7-2 and TRBJ1-2, reads GAGVSQSPSNKVTEKGKDVELRCDPISGHTALYWYRQSLGQGLEFLIYFQGNSAPDKSGLPSDRFSAERTGGSVSTLTIQRTQQEDSAVYLCASGGNYGYTFGSGTRLTVV.

The chain employs TRBV15 and TRBJ1-5; 9 bases align to TRBD1. This CDR3 contains 14 residues. After removal of 8 bases from V and 5 bases from J, the junction contained 7 bases not matched to a gene. CDR1 and CDR2 (germline): LNHNV, YYDKDF (reference sequence). CDR3 protein: CATRTGDWYQPQHF. The CDR3 DNA reads TGTGCCACCCGGACAGGGGATTGGTATCAGCCCCAGCATTTT.

This clone was recorded once. This chain joins TRBV7-9 and TRBJ2-6; D gene ambiguous. V was cut by 1 base and J by 3 bases, with 7 bases left in between. The germline V gene encodes CDR1 SEHNR and CDR2 FQNEAQ (reference sequence). The CDR3 totals 15 residues. This CDR3 is CASSLDGYGANVLTF. CDR3 sequence (DNA): TGTGCCAGCAGCTTAGACGGTTATGGGGCCAACGTCCTGACTTTC.

The chain joins TRBV27 to TRBJ1-5; D is ambiguous. The CDR3 totals 13 residues. Trimming took 3 bases from V and 7 from J, leaving 10 bases between them. Germline CDR1 is MNHEY and CDR2 is SMNVEV (reference sequence). CDR3: CASSFALTQPQHF. As DNA, the CDR3 is TGTGCCAGCAGTTTCGCACTAACCCAGCCCCAGCATTTT.

The V and J genes are TRBV23-1 and TRBJ1-5; D is ambiguous. TRBV23-1 qualifies as an ORF whose function is uncertain. This CDR3 comprises 12 residues. V lost 11 bases and J 1 base, leaving 9 bases between the germline ends. CDR3 in DNA: TGCGCCGGAGTATGGAGCAATCAGCCCCAGCATTTT. It codes for CAGVWSNQPQHF.

The rearrangement uses TRBV24-1 and TRBJ1-4; 9 nucleotides match TRBD1. CDR3 length: 17 residues. Germline loops: CDR1 KGHDR, CDR2 SFDVKD. Germline trimming cut 6 bases from V and 5 bases from J; bases unmatched to any gene: 12. This chain's CDR3 is CATSTGGQGFGNEKLFF. The CDR3, as DNA: TGTGCCACCAGTACCGGTGGACAGGGGTTTGGGAATGAAAAACTGTTTTTT.

The chain combines TRBV10-3 with TRBJ1-2; 9 nucleotides align to TRBD1. After removal of 10 bases from V and 2 bases from J, the junction contained 5 bases not matched to a gene. The CDR3 contains 13 residues. Looked up from germline, CDR1 is ENHRY and CDR2 is SYGVKD. CDR3 in amino acids: CATEGTGNYGYTF. CDR3 DNA: TGTGCCACCGAGGGGACAGGGAACTATGGCTACACCTTC.

The chain uses TRBV19 and TRBJ2-5; D is perhaps TRBD1 or TRBD2 (6 bases each). CDR3 size: 14 residues. V lost 7 bases, J lost 4 bases, and 16 bases lay in between. CDR1 LNHDA and CDR2 SQIVND come from the germline V gene (reference sequence). CDR3 DNA: TGTGCCAGTACCGGAGGGGGACTCTCAGAGACCCAGTACTTC. Translated, it gives CASTGGGLSETQYF.

J is TRBJ2-7 and V is TRBV5-1; the match to TRBD1 covers 7 bases. CDR3 length equals 15 residues. Germline V gene data show CDR1 as SGHRS and CDR2 as YFSETQ. Losses at the gene ends were 4 bases for V and 3 bases for J; bases not matched to a gene: 10. The chain's CDR3 is CASSMSGTESYEQYF. CDR3 sequence (DNA): TGCGCCAGCAGCATGTCCGGGACAGAAAGCTACGAGCAGTACTTC.

This clone was counted only a few times. Other DNA sequences in the same sample also yield this CDR3. The chain joins TRBV4-2 to TRBJ1-3; 9 bases align to TRBD1. CDR3 length: 15 amino acids. V trimming: 3 bases; J trimming: 1 base; junction bases outside the gene matches: 1. CDR1 and CDR2 from the germline V gene are LGHNA and YNFKEQ. CDR3 sequence reads: CASSQDRGSGNTIYF. In DNA, the CDR3 is TGTGCCAGCAGCCAGGACAGGGGATCTGGAAACACCATATATTTT.

This chain joins TRBV18 and TRBJ2-1; 13 nucleotides agree with TRBD2. V trimming: 6 bases; J trimming: 6 bases; junction bases outside the gene matches: 8. The V gene's germline CDR1 is KGHSH and CDR2 LQKENI. This CDR3 is 16 amino acids long. This CDR3 reads CASSPELAGGLNEQFF. Here the CDR3 DNA reads TGTGCCAGCTCTCCCGAACTAGCGGGGGGGCTCAATGAGCAGTTCTTC.

The chain is built from TRBV2 and TRBJ2-1; D gene uncertain. Deletions cut 7 bases from V and 6 bases from J, with 19 bases between. CDR3 length: 15 amino acids. Germline V gene sequence: CDR1 SNHLY, CDR2 FYNNEI. The CDR3 is CASTPLGNSVNEQFF. The CDR3 DNA reads as TGTGCCAGCACCCCATTGGGGAATTCAGTCAATGAGCAGTTCTTC.

This sequence joins TRBV5-1 and TRBJ2-7; the D gene is possibly TRBD1 (5 bases). CDR3 length: 14 residues. Germline CDR1 is SGHRS and CDR2 is YFSETQ. V was clipped by 3 bases and J by 3 bases, with 13 bases between them. The CDR3 region has the DNA TGCGCCAGCAGCTCCAAACCGACAGTCTACGAGCAGTACTTC. Its translation: CASSSKPTVYEQYF.

The V call is TRBV7-3, the J call TRBJ2-3, with D possibly matching TRBD2 (5 bases). The CDR3 is made up of 14 amino acids. Trimming removed 2 bases from V and 3 bases from J, with 9 bases in between. Germline values: CDR1 SGHTA, CDR2 FQGTGA. The CDR3 bases are TGTGCCAGCAGCTTAGAGGGCCTAACAGATACGCAGTATTTT. It specifies CASSLEGLTDTQYF. The full variable domain, with the rest looked up from reference TRBV7-3 and TRBJ2-3, is GAGVSQTPSNKVTEKGKYVELRCDPISGHTALYWYRQSLGQGPEFLIYFQGTGAADDSGLPNDRFFAVRPEGSVSTLKIQRTERGDSAVYLCASSLEGLTDTQYFGPGTRLTVL.

The chain is built from TRBV18 and TRBJ2-2; D gene uncertain. Germline V gene lookup returns CDR1 KGHSH and CDR2 LQKENI. The CDR3 sequence is 14 residues long. The germline V and J ends were trimmed by 1 base and 2 bases, with 5 bases remaining between them. CDR3 amino acids: CASSPLANTGELFF. CDR3 in DNA: TGTGCCAGCTCACCACTAGCCAACACCGGGGAGCTGTTTTTT.